The 32 T cell receptor beta chains below come from one sample, sequenced in a study of CD8 T cells in ankylosing spondylitis. One entry per CDR3 protein results from TCRdb running MiXCR on the 5' RACE reads. Of about 240,000 distinct CDR3 sequences detected, around 9.1% appear once; the ten largest clones hold about 6.5%. Sequencing was performed on blood, either unsorted or a sorted T cell fraction (not recorded which). These receptor sequences come from a male donor with ankylosing spondylitis or in good health (not recorded which).

This clonotype was picked up many times. This CDR3 reads CASSLADTPYNEQFF. For the CDR3, the DNA is TGTGCCAGCAGCTTAGCGGACACACCCTACAATGAGCAGTTCTTC. V and J are TRBV7-8 and TRBJ2-1, with D possibly matching TRBD1 (5 bases). The CDR3 sequence is 15 residues long. Trimming stripped 0 bases from V and 2 bases from J, with 8 bases between. Germline V CDR1 and CDR2: SGHVS, FQNEAQ.

For this clonotype: A much larger clone lies a single base off, so this may be a read error. The V call is TRBV3-1, the J call TRBJ2-1, with D perhaps TRBD2 (7 bases). The J call is in doubt because the DNA end fits TRBJ2-7 better. Germline V CDR1 and CDR2: LGHDT, YNNKEL (reference sequence). The CDR3 has 16 amino acids. CDR3: CASSQDGEGQGNEQYF. The CDR3 DNA sequence: TGTGCCAGCAGCCAAGATGGGGAGGGCCAGGGGAATGAGCAGTACTTC.

This chain links TRBV7-2 with TRBJ2-3; 8 bases line up with TRBD2. The junction had 12 bases not matched to a gene; V was cut back by 7 bases and J by 3 bases. Germline V lookup: CDR1 SGHTA, CDR2 FQGNSA. This CDR3 comprises 16 residues. The CDR3, as DNA: TGTGCCAGCACCCCGGGTGAGCGGGAGCTAACAGATACGCAGTATTTT. Its protein is CASTPGERELTDTQYF.

V and J are TRBV6-2 or TRBV6-3 and TRBJ2-2, with TRBD1 matching 8 bases. Germline loops: CDR1 MNHEY, CDR2 SVGEGT. This CDR3 is built from 14 residues. V lost 7 bases and J lost 2; bases outside the gene matches: 3. The DNA of the CDR3 is TGTGCCAGCATCAGGGGGCCCAACACCGGGGAGCTGTTTTTT. Its translation: CASIRGPNTGELFF.

There are many counts of this clonotype. The chain recombines TRBV6-2 or TRBV6-3 with TRBJ1-1; a weak D match, TRBD1 (5 bases). The ends were cut back, 6 bases at V and 0 bases at J, with 11 bases in the middle. Germline values: CDR1 MNHEY, CDR2 SVGEGT. The CDR3 length is 14 residues. In DNA form, the CDR3 reads TGTGCCAGCAGCACCGACAGAATGAACACTGAAGCTTTCTTT. Translated: CASSTDRMNTEAFF.

This clonotype was recorded at least ten times. This chain uses TRBV29-1 with TRBJ1-3, with D hard to call. CDR1 is SQVTM and CDR2 is ANQGSEA in the germline V gene. The CDR3 contains 14 residues. The germline V and J ends were trimmed by 3 bases and 4 bases, with 13 bases remaining between them. CDR3 amino acids: CSVDDGVGGNTIYF. As DNA, the CDR3 is TGCAGCGTTGACGACGGGGTTGGCGGAAACACCATATATTTT.

This clonotype was detected many times. The V gene is TRBV5-1, the J gene TRBJ2-3, with 11 bases matching TRBD2. The CDR3 has 14 amino acids. Trimming cost V 3 bases and J 4 bases; bases outside gene matches: 1. Germline V lookup: CDR1 SGHRS, CDR2 YFSETQ. The chain's CDR3 is CASSSTSGADTQYF. CDR3 coding DNA: TGCGCCAGCAGCTCGACTAGCGGGGCAGATACGCAGTATTTT.

This clonotype has just one count. The genes are TRBV4-2 and TRBJ1-5, with D maybe TRBD1 (5 bases). Trimming cost V 0 bases and J 5 bases, with 11 bases left between them. Germline lookup yields CDR1 LGHNA and CDR2 YNFKEQ. The CDR3 totals 15 residues. CDR3 bases: TGTGCCAGCAGCCAAGATGGGGCAGCGGATCAGCCCCAGCATTTT. It encodes CASSQDGAADQPQHF.

This clonotype was detected many times. The rearrangement uses TRBV7-6 and TRBJ2-7, with a possible D match to TRBD2 (5 bases). Germline CDR1 and CDR2: SGHVS and FNYEAQ. CDR3 length: 15 amino acids. Trimming left V 3 bases short and J 6 bases short, with 18 bases between. The CDR3: CASSFEGGAPSEQYF. The CDR3 DNA is TGTGCCAGCAGCTTCGAGGGCGGAGCCCCTTCCGAGCAGTACTTC.

The chain couples TRBV7-6 to TRBJ2-2; 9 bases line up with TRBD2. CDR1 is SGHVS, CDR2 FNYEAQ, per germline. The V and J ends lost 5 bases and 0 bases, in that order; junction bases with no gene match: 4. This CDR3 spans 16 amino acids. CDR3 nucleotide sequence: TGTGCCAGCAGCACCCGGACTAGCGCGAACACCGGGGAGCTGTTTTTT. This codes for CASSTRTSANTGELFF.

This clonotype has ten or more counts. This chain uses TRBV9 with TRBJ2-1; possible D gene TRBD1, 5 bases. The CDR3 is 14 residues long. Trimming removed 7 bases at V and 5 bases at J, with 16 bases between. CDR1 and CDR2 (germline): SGDLS, YYNGEE. The CDR3 region has the DNA TGTGCCAGCCGCCGTGATGGGGCGAACAATGAGCAGTTCTTC. It encodes CASRRDGANNEQFF. Combining the CDR3 with reference TRBV9 and TRBJ2-1 gives the whole variable domain DSGVTQTPKHLITATGQRVTLRCSPRSGDLSVYWYQQSLDQGLQFLIQYYNGEERAKGNILERFSAQQFPDLHSELNLSSLELGDSALYFCASRRDGANNEQFFGPGTRLTVL.

The sample holds many counts of this clonotype. A junction end diverges from the germline sequence, so it may reflect a read error. The rearrangement links TRBV15 to TRBJ2-2, with TRBD1 matching over 8 bases. Germline V gene sequence: CDR1 LNHNV, CDR2 YYDKDF (reference sequence). The CDR3 covers 14 residues. In DNA, the CDR3 is TGTGCCACCAGCGGAGACAGGGGAAAAAGGGAGCTGTTTTTT. Amino acids: CATSGDRGKRELFF.

This clonotype has ten or more counts. The V and J genes are TRBV19 and TRBJ2-1; no definite D call. V lost 1 base, J lost 2 bases, and 9 bases lay in between. Germline CDR1 and CDR2: LNHDA and SQIVND (reference sequence). The CDR3 is 15 amino acids. This CDR3 is CASSIAGPPYNEQFF. Here the CDR3 DNA reads TGTGCCAGTAGTATAGCTGGGCCCCCCTACAATGAGCAGTTCTTC.

This clonotype was picked up a small number of times. The V gene is TRBV7-2, the J gene TRBJ2-5, with D unclear. The CDR3 runs 13 residues. CDR1 and CDR2 (germline): SGHTA, FQGNSA. Trimming pared 6 bases from V and 5 bases from J, leaving 13 bases between. The CDR3 protein is CASRPTSGETQYF. CDR3 DNA: TGTGCCAGCAGGCCGACAAGTGGGGAGACCCAGTACTTC. The complete variable domain, with remaining parts taken from reference TRBV7-2 and TRBJ2-5, reads GAGVSQSPSNKVTEKGKDVELRCDPISGHTALYWYRQSLGQGLEFLIYFQGNSAPDKSGLPSDRFSAERTGGSVSTLTIQRTQQEDSAVYLCASRPTSGETQYFGPGTRLLVL.

This clonotype has more than one count but fewer than ten. The chain couples TRBV20-1 to TRBJ2-7, with D perhaps given as TRBD1 or TRBD2 (5 bases each). This CDR3 contains 14 residues. V lost 1 base to trimming and J lost 6 bases, with 16 bases between them. Germline lookup yields CDR1 DFQATT and CDR2 SNEGSKA (reference sequence). CDR3 protein: CSARVAGTPGEQYF. The DNA of the CDR3 is TGCAGTGCTAGAGTGGCAGGGACCCCCGGCGAGCAGTACTTC.

This clonotype was seen repeatedly, ten times or more. V and J are TRBV29-1 and TRBJ1-1; 9 bases are a match to TRBD1. With 6 bases clipped from V and 0 bases from J, the junction kept 2 bases outside the gene matches. The CDR3 has 13 amino acids. Germline CDR1 is SQVTM and CDR2 is ANQGSEA. CDR3 residues: CSVGTGLNTEAFF. CDR3 nucleotide sequence: TGCAGCGTAGGGACAGGGCTGAACACTGAAGCTTTCTTT.

This clonotype showed up many times. The chain links TRBV20-1 to TRBJ1-2; the D gene is possibly TRBD1 (5 bases). CDR1 and CDR2 (germline): DFQATT, SNEGSKA (reference sequence). CDR3 length: 13 residues. The germline V and J ends were trimmed by 2 bases and 6 bases, with 13 bases remaining between them. The CDR3 here is CSARSQAGDGYTF. The CDR3 DNA follows: TGCAGTGCTAGATCCCAGGCGGGGGATGGCTACACCTTC.

This clonotype came up many times. The rearrangement links TRBV5-1 to TRBJ1-1; 11 nucleotides align to TRBD1. Unmatched junction bases numbered 2, after V lost 4 bases and J lost 3 bases. Germline CDR1 SGHRS, CDR2 YFSETQ. The CDR3 covers 14 residues. CDR3 nucleotides: TGCGCCAGCAGCGGGGACAGGGGGGACACTGAAGCTTTCTTT. It specifies CASSGDRGDTEAFF.

This clonotype came up many times. The V call is TRBV6-1, the J call TRBJ1-1; D unresolved. CDR1 and CDR2 from the germline V gene are MNHNS and SASEGT. The CDR3 covers 14 residues. V shed 3 bases and J shed 4 bases, with 12 bases lying between them. In DNA form, the CDR3 reads TGTGCCAGCAGTGACGATTCAGAGGGCACTGAAGCTTTCTTT. It encodes CASSDDSEGTEAFF.

This clonotype was seen at least ten times. This chain connects TRBV20-1 to TRBJ1-2; 9 bases are shared with TRBD1. V trimming: 3 bases; J trimming: 5 bases; junction bases outside the gene matches: 7. The CDR3 length is 14 residues. Germline V gene sequence: CDR1 DFQATT, CDR2 SNEGSKA (reference sequence). DNA of the CDR3: TGCAGTGCTAGCTTAGGACAGGGGCAATATGGCTACACCTTC. It is translated as CSASLGQGQYGYTF.

The genes are TRBV4-3 and TRBJ1-2, with D unclear. This CDR3 spans 15 amino acids. Germline CDR1 LGHNA, CDR2 YSLEER. V was clipped by 0 bases and J by 0 bases, with 8 bases between them. CDR3 sequence: CASSQDWTANYGYTF. CDR3 sequence (DNA): TGCGCCAGCAGCCAAGATTGGACCGCTAACTATGGCTACACCTTC.

Many counts were recorded for this clonotype. The rearrangement joins TRBV29-1 to TRBJ1-1, with D perhaps TRBD1 (5 bases). Deletions cut 5 bases from V and 1 base from J, with 11 bases between. Looked up from germline, CDR1 is SQVTM and CDR2 is ANQGSEA. This CDR3 region has 13 residues. CDR3 DNA: TGCAGCGTTTTCGGGGGGGGGAACACTGAAGCTTTCTTT. It is translated as CSVFGGGNTEAFF.

This clonotype was recorded a few times. The chain carries TRBV15 and TRBJ1-2; D ambiguous. The CDR3 spans 14 residues. Germline loops: CDR1 LNHNV, CDR2 YYDKDF (reference sequence). V was cut by 0 bases and J by 4 bases, with 9 bases left in between. CDR3 sequence: CATSRDRSSYGYTF. The CDR3 region has the DNA TGTGCCACCAGCAGAGATAGAAGTTCCTATGGCTACACCTTC.

As to this clonotype: One end of the junction does not line up with germline, which may come from a read error. V is TRBV7-7 and J is TRBJ1-5, with D tentatively TRBD1 (5 bases). The CDR3 loop spans 16 amino acids. CDR1 is SSHAT and CDR2 is FNYEAQ in the germline V gene (reference sequence). The CDR3 DNA reads as TGTGCTAGCAGCTTAAGTATCAGGGTTAGCAATCAGCCCCAGCATTTT. Its protein product is CASSLSIRVSNQPQHF. Supplemented by reference TRBV7-7 and TRBJ1-5, the full variable domain reads GAGVSQSPRYKVTKRGQDVTLRCDPISSHATLYWYQQALGQGPEFLTYFNYEAQPDKSGLPSDRFSAERPEGSISTLTIQRTEQRDSAMYRCASSLSIRVSNQPQHFGDGTRLSIL.

As to this clonotype: A much larger clone differs from this one at a single base, so this may be a read error. The conserved closing phenylalanine or tryptophan is absent in this CDR3, likely reflecting a read error. CDR3 nucleotides: TGTGCCAGCAGCTTTACTAGCGGGGGGCCAACGGATACGCAGTATGTT. Amino acids: CASSFTSGGPTDTQYV. The chain couples TRBV7-2 to TRBJ2-3, with 12 bases fitting TRBD2. The V segment lost 3 bases and the J segment 6 bases; nucleotides outside the gene matches: 7. The CDR3 has 16 residues. Germline V gene lookup returns CDR1 SGHTA and CDR2 FQGNSA.

This clonotype was seen repeatedly, ten times or more. The V and J genes are TRBV6-5 and TRBJ2-3, with D unresolved. V lost 2 bases to trimming and J lost 4 bases, with 10 bases between them. CDR3 length equals 14 residues. Germline CDR1 MNHEY, CDR2 SVGAGI. In DNA, the CDR3 is TGTGCCAGCAGTTACGGGTCTCGGGCAGATACGCAGTATTTT. Its protein product is CASSYGSRADTQYF.

The rearrangement links TRBV7-2 to TRBJ2-3; D unclear. The length of the CDR3 is 15 residues. Germline loops: CDR1 SGHTA, CDR2 FQGNSA. The V end was cut by 5 bases, the J end by 4 bases, with 16 bases between. The CDR3 DNA reads TGTGCCAGCAGCCCCCTCGGCCAGCAATCAGATACGCAGTATTTT. It encodes CASSPLGQQSDTQYF.

The J gene is TRBJ2-3, the V gene TRBV18; 12 positions agree with TRBD2. The length of the CDR3 is 19 residues. After removal of 1 base from V and 0 bases from J, the junction contained 8 bases not matched to a gene. From germline, CDR1 is KGHSH and CDR2 LQKENI. This CDR3 reads CASSPQGLAGTSSTDTQYF. For the CDR3, the DNA is TGTGCCAGCTCACCACAAGGACTAGCGGGGACCTCTAGCACAGATACGCAGTATTTT.

This clonotype was observed many times. V and J are TRBV6-2 or TRBV6-3 and TRBJ2-3; D might be TRBD1 or TRBD2, each matching 5 bases. Deletions cut 1 base from V and 0 bases from J, with 14 bases between. CDR1 and CDR2 from the germline V gene are MNHEY and SVGEGT. This CDR3 contains 17 residues. The CDR3 is CASSYYSLRDSTDTQYF. As DNA, the CDR3 is TGTGCCAGCAGTTACTACTCCCTTCGGGACAGCACAGATACGCAGTATTTT.

This clonotype was counted at least ten times. The chain carries TRBV29-1 and TRBJ2-6; 7 bases are shared with TRBD1. CDR1 SQVTM and CDR2 ANQGSEA come from the germline V gene. The CDR3 loop spans 16 amino acids. The J segment lost 0 bases and the V segment lost 5 bases, leaving 7 bases of the junction unmatched. The CDR3 region is CSVRTGGPSGANVLTF. CDR3 nucleotide sequence: TGCAGCGTTCGGACAGGTGGGCCCTCTGGGGCCAACGTCCTGACTTTC.

This clonotype was counted many times. The chain carries TRBV20-1 and TRBJ2-7; 8 nucleotides align to TRBD1. From germline, CDR1 is DFQATT and CDR2 SNEGSKA (reference sequence). The CDR3 consists of 15 residues. J lost 2 bases, V lost 0 bases, and 6 bases had no gene match. CDR3 amino acids: CSARDLQGATYEQYF. The CDR3 region has the DNA TGCAGTGCTAGAGATCTGCAGGGGGCCACCTACGAGCAGTACTTC.

This clonotype was counted ten times or more. The chain combines TRBV11-2 with TRBJ1-3; 12 bases map to TRBD1. CDR3 length equals 19 residues. Germline trimming cut 5 bases from V and 0 bases from J; bases unmatched to any gene: 11. Germline values: CDR1 SGHAT, CDR2 FQNNGV. CDR3 sequence: CASSPFKGQGAISGNTIYF. The CDR3 bases are TGTGCCAGCAGCCCGTTCAAGGGACAGGGGGCTATCTCTGGAAACACCATATATTTT.